This TCR beta chain emerged from a study of blood T cell repertoires in COVID-19. Study information: The analysed material was cDNA or gDNA that came from T cells, B-cell-depleted T cells, or PBMCs.

Only in-frame clones appear in the TCRdb table, and some are missing; sequencing was by immunoSEQ multiplex PCR. Of around 260,000 clones in the sample, about four fifths were seen once. The germline V gene has CDR1 MNHEY and CDR2 SMNVEV (reference sequence). This CDR3 spans 15 amino acids. The trim removed 6 bases at V and 4 bases at J, leaving 7 bases unmatched. The V gene is TRBV27, the J gene TRBJ1-4; 8 positions match TRBD1. The sequencing input was peripheral blood. The source of this sequence is a woman aged 50 to 60 who had recovered from COVID-19. CDR3 amino acids: CASSDRGRDNEKLFF. The CDR3 DNA reads as TGTGCCAGCAGCGACAGGGGTCGGGATAATGAAAAACTGTTTTTT.